The T cell receptor beta chain described here comes from a study of blood T cells in healthy people across ages. Across the whole study: About one barcoded beta molecule per two T cells was the capture yield of template switching.

Every sample had a minimum of 6.5 million PBMCs isolated. A second about 7 to 11 cycle PCR used barcoded and J-beta primers. TCRdb reprocessed the 5' RACE reads via MiXCR and lists one record per CDR3 protein. The sample holds over 300,000 distinct CDR3 sequences, 50% to 60% seen once. This CDR3 comprises 17 residues. Per germline, CDR1 DFQATT and CDR2 SNEGSKA (reference sequence). The junction had 16 bases not matched to a gene; V was cut back by 3 bases and J by 11 bases. This clonotype has more than one count but fewer than ten. As yet, its antigen is unknown. Being one base from a much bigger clone, this may be a read error. Overall study findings and caveats: Because sorting was not performed, PBMCs prevented conclusive naive versus antigen-experienced comparison. TCR beta diversity per million T cells fell roughly linearly with age.

The J gene is TRBJ2-5, the V gene TRBV20-1; 15 nucleotides line up with TRBD2. The receptor was isolated from a man in his 60s in good health. The specimen was blood. In nucleotides, the CDR3 is TGCAGTGCTAGGGACCACCGGACTAGCGGGGGGGCCAATGAGCAGTACTTC. The encoded protein is CSARDHRTSGGANEQYF.